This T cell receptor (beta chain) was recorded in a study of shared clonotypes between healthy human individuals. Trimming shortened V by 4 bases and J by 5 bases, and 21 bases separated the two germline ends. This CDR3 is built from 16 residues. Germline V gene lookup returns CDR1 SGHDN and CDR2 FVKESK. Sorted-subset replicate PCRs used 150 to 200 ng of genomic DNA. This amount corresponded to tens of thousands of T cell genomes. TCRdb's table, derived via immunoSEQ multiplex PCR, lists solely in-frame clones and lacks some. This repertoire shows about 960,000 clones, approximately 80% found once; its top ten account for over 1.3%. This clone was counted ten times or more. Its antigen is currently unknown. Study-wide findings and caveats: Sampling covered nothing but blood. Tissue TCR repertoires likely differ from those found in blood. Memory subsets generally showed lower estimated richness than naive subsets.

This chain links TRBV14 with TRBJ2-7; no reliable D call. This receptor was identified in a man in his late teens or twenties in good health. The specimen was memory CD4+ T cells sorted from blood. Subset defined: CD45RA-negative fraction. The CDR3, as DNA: TGTGCCAGCAGCCTCATCTCCTTAACTCCCCGCCACGAGCAGTACTTC. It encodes CASSLISLTPRHEQYF.